This T cell receptor beta chain came from a study of T cells in Graves' hyperthyroidism and ophthalmopathy. Broader study findings: Clonotypes that were expanded in thyroid above 0.001 mostly appeared in blood too. The model forecast ophthalmopathy, anticipating it by a median around 6.5 months before onset.

What was amplified from RNA transcripts were TCR beta CDR3 regions. HTBI primers were used for first-round RT-PCR of the TCR CDR3. TCRdb itself ran the multiplex PCR reads through MiXCR, one entry per CDR3 protein. Of 610,000 or so distinct CDR3 sequences in the sample, just over 45% are singletons; the top ten hold more than 7.5%. Patients aged 18 to 65 had newly diagnosed hyperthyroidism lasting under 2 months. Uncontrolled infection, other autoimmune disease, pregnancy or lactation disqualified patients from enrolment. On this clonotype: Its antigen is unknown. This likely comes from a read error, as the CDR3 has no conserved phenylalanine or tryptophan at its end. No DNA is shown, since the ends of the CDR3 on it are uncertain; the CDR3 is the one TCRdb lists.

Germline lookup yields CDR1 SGDLS and CDR2 YYNGEE. Both ends counted, the CDR3 spans 13 residues. The sample consisted of peripheral blood or thyroid tissue (not recorded which). V gene TRBV9 combines with J gene TRBJ1-6; the table's D call, TRBD1, was not checked against the DNA. The sequence derives from a woman younger than 30 with Graves' hyperthyroidism. Here the CDR3 reads CASRTGESSPLQS.